This is a list of T cell receptor beta chains from one sample in a study of blood T cell repertoires in COVID-19. Sequencing used immunoSEQ multiplex PCR; TCRdb keeps in-frame clones, though not all of them. Of over 45,000 clones listed, around 80% are singletons. Material: peripheral blood. All receptors come from a man aged 65 to 79 with acute or convalescent COVID-19. Both conserved end residues are part of each CDR3. Each record gives: D gene, V gene, J gene, clone size, CDR3 protein, CDR3 DNA. The D gene is left open where the match is weak. The size entry is marked missing in some rows and otherwise reads once, few, many or a size class.

NA,TRBV21-1,TRBJ1-1,few,CASSPRRWTLNTEAFF,TGTGCCAGCAGCCCCCGACGGTGGACACTGAACACTGAAGCTTTCTTT
NA,TRBV28,TRBJ1-3,NA,CASRGPGVNTIYF,TGTGCCAGCCGCGGCCCCGGGGTGAACACCATATATTTT
NA,TRBV27,TRBJ2-2,medium-sized,CASSPRTVSTGELFF,TGTGCCAGCAGCCCGAGGACAGTGTCAACCGGGGAGCTGTTTTTT
NA,TRBV7-2,TRBJ2-1,NA,CASSLGGGLNYEQFF,TGTGCCAGCAGCTTAGGCGGGGGCCTTAACTATGAGCAGTTCTTC
NA,TRBV24-1,TRBJ1-5,NA,CATSARTAGQPQHF,TGTGCCACCAGTGCGAGGACCGCGGGCCAGCCCCAGCATTTT
NA,TRBV7-2,TRBJ1-1,NA,CASRKGTGRAEAFF,TGTGCCAGCAGAAAGGGGACGGGGAGGGCTGAAGCTTTCTTT
TRBD2,TRBV6-5,TRBJ2-5,NA,CASHGGVSDETQYF,TGTGCCAGCCACGGGGGGGTTTCTGACGAGACCCAGTACTTC
NA,TRBV29-1,TRBJ1-2,NA,CSVETNSHYGYTF,TGCAGCGTTGAAACCAATAGCCACTATGGCTACACCTTC
NA,TRBV11-3,TRBJ2-7,NA,CASSLGQTYEQYF,TGTGCCAGCAGCCTCGGACAAACCTACGAGCAGTACTTC
NA,TRBV7-8,TRBJ1-6,NA,CASSFQAANSPLHF,TGTGCCAGCAGCTTCCAGGCTGCCAATTCACCCCTCCACTTT
TRBD2,TRBV11-3,TRBJ2-5,NA,CASSFRGGEYQETQYF,TGTGCCAGCAGCTTTCGCGGGGGGGAGTACCAAGAGACCCAGTACTTC
TRBD1,TRBV2,TRBJ1-2,NA,CAGERDRAYGYTF,TGTGCCGGGGAACGGGACAGGGCCTATGGCTACACCTTC
NA,TRBV28,TRBJ1-2,NA,CATSSDYGYTF,TGTGCCACCTCTAGTGACTATGGCTACACCTTC
TRBD1,TRBV4-3,TRBJ1-1,few,CASSQGLPGQGDTEAFF,TGCGCCAGCAGCCAAGGTCTACCGGGACAGGGGGACACTGAAGCTTTCTTT
NA,TRBV6-1,TRBJ2-7,NA,CASSEGQASYEQYF,TGTGCCAGCAGTGAAGGACAGGCCTCCTACGAGCAGTACTTC